The 8 T cell receptor beta chains below come from one sample, sequenced in a study of tumour-infiltrating T cells in Burkitt lymphoma (TCRdb year 2020). The receptor library was made with the immunoSEQ multiplex PCR assay. TCRdb retrieved this table from immuneACCESS and kept in-frame rearrangements only. Not all clones are present; in checked studies, unresolved V genes account for under half, and no reason is known for the remainder. Within this sample are about 6,600 clones, with around 85% of them counted one time only. The ten largest clones take up approximately 10% of the sample. The source material was tumor tissue. These receptors came from a human donor with Burkitt lymphoma.

The chain has TRBV29-1 and TRBJ2-7, with D perhaps TRBD2 (5 bases). Trimming removed 4 bases at V and 6 bases at J, with 10 bases between. The CDR3 extends over 11 amino acids. Germline V gene data show CDR1 as SQVTM and CDR2 as ANQGSEA. CDR3 sequence reads: CSVVTSFEQYF. The CDR3 DNA is TGCAGCGTTGTAACTAGTTTCGAGCAGTACTTC.

This clone was counted once. The genes are TRBV29-1 and TRBJ2-7, with TRBD2 matching 10 bases. CDR3 size: 13 residues. V lost 6 bases and J lost 3; bases outside the gene matches: 5. Germline V gives CDR1 SQVTM, CDR2 ANQGSEA. CDR3 nucleotides: TGCAGCGTCGGAGCGGGGGGGCTCTACGAGCAGTACTTC. Residues: CSVGAGGLYEQYF.

V is TRBV13 and J is TRBJ1-4; TRBD1 agrees at 11 bases. With 3 bases clipped from V and 7 bases from J, the junction kept 1 base outside the gene matches. The CDR3 sequence is 14 residues long. CDR1 and CDR2 (germline): PRHDT, FYEKMQ (reference sequence). The CDR3 is CASSLGQGGEKLFF. As DNA, the CDR3 is TGTGCCAGCAGCTTGGGACAGGGGGGTGAAAAACTGTTTTTT.

The chain employs TRBV2 and TRBJ1-2; D perhaps matches TRBD1 (6 bases). The V end was cut by 6 bases, the J end by 7 bases, with 36 bases between. Germline values: CDR1 SNHLY, CDR2 FYNNEI. This CDR3 has 20 residues. CDR3 nucleotide sequence: TGTGCCAGCAGCCCCCTCGGGTCGGGGGCCCGCGCGTCTTACCTGGGTGGCTACACCTTC. It specifies CASSPLGSGARASYLGGYTF. The complete variable domain, with remaining parts taken from reference TRBV2 and TRBJ1-2, reads EPEVTQTPSHQVTQMGQEVILRCVPISNHLYFYWYRQILGQKVEFLVSFYNNEISEKSEIFDDQFSVERPDGSNFTLKIRSTKLEDSAMYFCASSPLGSGARASYLGGYTFGSGTRLTVV.

The V gene is TRBV6-5, the J gene TRBJ2-7, with D possibly being TRBD1 (5 bases). CDR1 and CDR2 (germline): MNHEY, SVGAGI. The V end was cut by 2 bases, the J end by 5 bases, with 16 bases between. The CDR3 length is 15 residues. The CDR3 DNA follows: TGTGCCAGCAGTTACGGACGCAGGGAAAAAGACGAGCAGTACTTC. As protein: CASSYGRREKDEQYF.

This chain links TRBV6-5 with TRBJ1-5; D not certain. This CDR3 is built from 13 residues. V was pared by 7 bases and J by 7 bases, with 14 bases between. Germline CDR1 reads MNHEY; CDR2 reads SVGAGI. In nucleotides, the CDR3 is TGTGCCAGCACCCAGCGACGAGGCCAGCCCCAGCATTTT. Translating gives CASTQRRGQPQHF.

The chain carries TRBV29-1 and TRBJ2-1; the D is unclear. The CDR3 totals 10 residues. The V and J ends lost 5 bases and 5 bases respectively, with 4 bases between them. Germline lookup yields CDR1 SQVTM and CDR2 ANQGSEA. The CDR3 is CSVPNNEQFF. The CDR3 DNA follows: TGCAGCGTTCCCAACAATGAGCAGTTCTTC.

This sequence joins TRBV19 and TRBJ1-4; D gene ambiguous. Germline values: CDR1 LNHDA, CDR2 SQIVND (reference sequence). V dropped 5 bases and J dropped 5 bases, with 6 bases sitting between them. This CDR3 has 12 residues. CDR3 loop: CASSPRNEKLFF. The CDR3 DNA reads TGTGCCAGTAGTCCACGCAATGAAAAACTGTTTTTT.